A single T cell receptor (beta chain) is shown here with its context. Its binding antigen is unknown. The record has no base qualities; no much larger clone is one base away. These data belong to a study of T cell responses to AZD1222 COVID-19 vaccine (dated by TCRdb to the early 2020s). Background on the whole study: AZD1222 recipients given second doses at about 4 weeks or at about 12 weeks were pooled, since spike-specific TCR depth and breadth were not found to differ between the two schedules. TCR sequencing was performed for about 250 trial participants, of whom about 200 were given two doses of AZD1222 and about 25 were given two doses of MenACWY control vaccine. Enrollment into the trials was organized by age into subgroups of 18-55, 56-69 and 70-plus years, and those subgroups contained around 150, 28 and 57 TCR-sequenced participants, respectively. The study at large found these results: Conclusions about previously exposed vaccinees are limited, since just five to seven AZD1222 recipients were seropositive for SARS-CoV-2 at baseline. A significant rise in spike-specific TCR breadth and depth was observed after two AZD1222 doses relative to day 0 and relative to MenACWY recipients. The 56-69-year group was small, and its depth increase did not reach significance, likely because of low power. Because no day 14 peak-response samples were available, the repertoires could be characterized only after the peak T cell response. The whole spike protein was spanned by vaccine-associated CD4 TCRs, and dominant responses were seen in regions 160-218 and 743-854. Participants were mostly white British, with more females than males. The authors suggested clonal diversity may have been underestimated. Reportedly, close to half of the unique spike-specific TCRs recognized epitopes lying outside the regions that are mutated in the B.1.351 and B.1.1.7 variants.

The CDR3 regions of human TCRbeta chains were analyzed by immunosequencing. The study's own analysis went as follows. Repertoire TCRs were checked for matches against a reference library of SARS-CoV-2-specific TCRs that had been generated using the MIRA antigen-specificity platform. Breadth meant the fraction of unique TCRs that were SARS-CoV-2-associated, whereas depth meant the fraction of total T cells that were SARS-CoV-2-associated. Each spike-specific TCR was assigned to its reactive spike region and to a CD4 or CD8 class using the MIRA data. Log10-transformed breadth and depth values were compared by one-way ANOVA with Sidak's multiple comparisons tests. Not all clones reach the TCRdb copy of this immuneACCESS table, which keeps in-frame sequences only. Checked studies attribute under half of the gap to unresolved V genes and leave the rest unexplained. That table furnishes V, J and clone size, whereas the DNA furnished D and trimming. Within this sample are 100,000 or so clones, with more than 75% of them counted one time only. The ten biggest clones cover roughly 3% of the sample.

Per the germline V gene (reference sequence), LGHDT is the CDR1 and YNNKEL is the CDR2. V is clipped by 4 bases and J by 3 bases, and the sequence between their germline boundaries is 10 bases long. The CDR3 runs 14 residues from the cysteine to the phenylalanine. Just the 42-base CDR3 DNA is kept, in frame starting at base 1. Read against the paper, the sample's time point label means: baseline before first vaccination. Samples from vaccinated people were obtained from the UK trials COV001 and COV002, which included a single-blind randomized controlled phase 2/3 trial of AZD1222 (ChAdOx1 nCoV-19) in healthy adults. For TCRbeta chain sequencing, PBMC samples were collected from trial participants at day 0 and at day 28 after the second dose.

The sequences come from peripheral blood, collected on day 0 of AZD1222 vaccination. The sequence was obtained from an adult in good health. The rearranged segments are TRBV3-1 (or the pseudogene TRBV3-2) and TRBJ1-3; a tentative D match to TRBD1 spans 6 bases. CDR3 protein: CASSPDRIGNTIYF. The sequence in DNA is TGTGCCAGCAGCCCCGACAGGATTGGAAACACCATATATTTT.